The 14 T cell receptor beta chains below come from one sample, sequenced in a study of blood T cells in healthy people across ages. It was with a sample-barcoded 5' primer and a J-beta primer mix that a second PCR of about 6 to 12 cycles was run. One entry per CDR3 protein results from TCRdb running MiXCR on the 5' RACE reads. There are about 1.1 million distinct CDR3 sequences in the sample; 35% to 40% occur only once, and around 12% lies in the top ten. The sample was blood. These receptors were taken from a man younger than 30 in good health.

The rearrangement joins TRBV7-9 to TRBJ1-6; D gene ambiguous. The CDR3 covers 15 residues. Germline V CDR1 and CDR2: SEHNR, FQNEAQ (reference sequence). Trimming left V 10 bases short and J 7 bases short, with 20 bases between. The CDR3: CATKIGATGNSPLHF. The CDR3, as DNA: TGTGCCACCAAGATTGGAGCTACTGGGAATTCACCCCTCCACTTT.

This clonotype was seen repeatedly, ten times or more. V gene TRBV7-9 combines with J gene TRBJ1-3; 9 nucleotides line up with TRBD1. This CDR3 has 14 residues. The V segment lost 5 bases and the J segment 2 bases; nucleotides outside the gene matches: 1. CDR1 is SEHNR and CDR2 is FQNEAQ in the germline V gene (reference sequence). Here the CDR3 reads CASSGTGTGNTIYF. The CDR3 nucleotides read TGTGCCAGCAGCGGGACAGGGACTGGAAACACCATATATTTT.

The rearrangement joins TRBV20-1 to TRBJ2-5; TRBD1 matches 8 bases. V was clipped by 3 bases and J by 7 bases; unmatched bases: 16. Per the germline V gene, CDR1 is DFQATT and CDR2 is SNEGSKA (reference sequence). The length of the CDR3 is 16 residues. CDR3 region: CSARASGQESLGTQYF. CDR3 nucleotides: TGCAGTGCTAGGGCCTCGGGACAGGAGTCGTTAGGGACCCAGTACTTC.

V usage is TRBV20-1 and J usage is TRBJ2-7; D is perhaps TRBD1 (6 bases). The ends were cut back, 4 bases at V and 8 bases at J, with 15 bases in the middle. CDR3 length: 12 amino acids. Germline V gene sequence: CDR1 DFQATT, CDR2 SNEGSKA (reference sequence). This CDR3 reads CSATRTAYKQYF. CDR3 sequence (DNA): TGCAGTGCTACGAGGACAGCGTACAAGCAGTACTTC.

The V and J genes are TRBV12-3 or TRBV12-4 and TRBJ2-1; 10 bases match TRBD2. CDR3 length: 14 residues. V lost 6 bases to trimming and J lost 9 bases; unmatched junction nucleotides: 8. The CDR3 region is CASSSSGGVGEQFF. The CDR3 DNA is TGTGCCAGCAGCTCAAGCGGGGGGGTTGGTGAGCAGTTCTTC.

This chain connects TRBV27 to TRBJ1-5; no clear D gene. V gave up 8 bases and J gave up 3 bases, with 8 bases separating them. There are 12 residues in the CDR3. Germline loops: CDR1 MNHEY, CDR2 SMNVEV (reference sequence). The CDR3 DNA sequence: TGTGCCAGCGGAGGATTCAATCAGCCCCAGCATTTT. Amino acid sequence: CASGGFNQPQHF.

The chain combines TRBV20-1 with TRBJ1-2; D is unclear. Deletions cut 5 bases from V and 2 bases from J, with 9 bases between. CDR1 and CDR2 from the germline V gene are DFQATT and SNEGSKA (reference sequence). This CDR3 spans 12 amino acids. This CDR3 reads CSALKGNYGYTF. The CDR3 nucleotides read TGCAGTGCTCTTAAGGGAAACTATGGCTACACCTTC.

In this sample, this clonotype turned up a few times. The chain employs TRBV20-1 and TRBJ2-3; D is tentatively TRBD1 or TRBD2 (5 bases each). Germline V gives CDR1 DFQATT, CDR2 SNEGSKA (reference sequence). The CDR3 is 13 residues long. Trimming left V 3 bases short and J 1 base short, with 8 bases between. For the CDR3, the DNA is TGCAGTGCTAGGGTGGGGGGCACAGATACGCAGTATTTT. Translated: CSARVGGTDTQYF.

This clonotype was found a few times. The chain joins TRBV9 to TRBJ2-2; no reliable D call. Germline values: CDR1 SGDLS, CDR2 YYNGEE. V was shortened by 3 bases and J by 7 bases, with 10 bases between the two germline ends. CDR3 length: 13 amino acids. This CDR3 reads CASSAVWVGELFF. In nucleotides, the CDR3 is TGTGCCAGCAGCGCAGTATGGGTCGGGGAGCTGTTTTTT.

This rearrangement joins TRBV5-1 to TRBJ1-2; D is unresolved. V lost 0 bases to trimming and J lost 10 bases, with 16 bases between them. The CDR3 has 14 amino acids. The germline V gene encodes CDR1 SGHRS and CDR2 YFSETQ. CDR3 sequence reads: CASSLEGQKTFYTF. As DNA, the CDR3 is TGCGCCAGCAGCTTGGAAGGGCAGAAAACTTTCTACACCTTC.

The rearrangement links TRBV5-1 to TRBJ2-1; TRBD2 matches 9 bases. The length of the CDR3 is 15 residues. The germline V gene encodes CDR1 SGHRS and CDR2 YFSETQ. Unmatched junction bases numbered 5, after V lost 1 base and J lost 6 bases. CDR3 sequence: CASSLTGTSFNEQFF. CDR3 nucleotides: TGCGCCAGCAGCTTGACCGGGACTAGCTTCAATGAGCAGTTCTTC.

This clonotype was counted between two and nine times. The chain carries TRBV6-2 or TRBV6-3 and TRBJ1-5; perhaps TRBD1 as D (5 bases). CDR3 length: 15 residues. Germline-derived CDR1 and CDR2 are MNHEY and SVGEGT. V shed 6 bases and J shed 7 bases, with 19 bases lying between them. In DNA form, the CDR3 reads TGTGCCAGCAGCTTCGCGTCGGGGGGTAACCAGCCCCAGCATTTT. Its protein is CASSFASGGNQPQHF.

Only a few counts were recorded for this clonotype. This chain joins TRBV12-3 or TRBV12-4 and TRBJ1-2; 9 bases match TRBD1. The J segment lost 2 bases and the V segment lost 7 bases, leaving 5 bases of the junction unmatched. The CDR3 runs 14 residues. The CDR3 coding sequence is TGTGCCAGCAATAAGGGACAGGGAAACTATGGCTACACCTTC. Protein sequence: CASNKGQGNYGYTF.

The V and J genes are TRBV12-3 or TRBV12-4 and TRBJ2-5; 8 bases fit TRBD1. V shed 3 bases, J shed 11 bases, and the junction held 17 bases outside the gene matches. CDR3 length: 16 amino acids. The CDR3 DNA is TGTGCCAGCAGTTTGGCGGGGACAGGAGGAGGGCGTGAGCAGTACTTC. It is translated as CASSLAGTGGGREQYF.